This entry lists 20 T cell receptor beta chains sequenced from one sample in a study of graft-versus-host responses after intestinal transplantation. Here immunoSEQ multiplex PCR was the method, and the copy in TCRdb shows in-frame clones only, minus some. The repertoire holds tens of thousands of clones, with approximately 87% as singletons. The antigens for these receptors are not known. Source: unstimulated CD4+ T cells sorted from spleen or lymph node cells, taken before intestinal transplant. Receptors were obtained from a human donor who received an intestinal transplant.

The chain links TRBV18 to TRBJ2-7, with a possible D match to TRBD2 (6 bases). Germline V gene data show CDR1 as KGHSH and CDR2 as LQKENI. V lost 3 bases and J 3 bases, leaving 15 bases between the germline ends. This CDR3 region has 15 residues. The chain's CDR3 is CASSPKTSIVYEQYF. The CDR3 bases are TGTGCCAGCTCACCGAAGACTAGTATCGTCTACGAGCAGTACTTC. Full variable domain (outside the CDR3, taken from reference TRBV18 and TRBJ2-7): NAGVMQNPRHLVRRRGQEARLRCSPMKGHSHVYWYRQLPEEGLKFMVYLQKENIIDESGMPKERFSAEFPKEGPSILRIQQVVRGDSAAYFCASSPKTSIVYEQYFGPGTRLTVT.

The rearrangement links TRBV11-2 to TRBJ1-1; D unresolved. The V gene lost 1 base and the J gene lost 4 bases, with 4 bases spanning the gap. The CDR3 loop spans 12 amino acids. Per germline, CDR1 SGHAT and CDR2 FQNNGV. The CDR3 bases are TGTGCCAGCAGCTTAGTACTCACTGAAGCTTTCTTT. Protein product: CASSLVLTEAFF.

The sample holds a few counts of this clone. This chain links TRBV5-1 with TRBJ1-4, with D perhaps TRBD1 (5 bases). This CDR3 contains 14 residues. Trimming cost V 0 bases and J 12 bases, with 15 bases left between them. The germline gives CDR1 SGHRS, CDR2 YFSETQ. The CDR3, as DNA: TGCGCCAGCAGCTTGGACAGGACCAGCTTTGAACTGTTTTTT. Amino acids: CASSLDRTSFELFF.

The sample holds a few counts of this clone. The gene calls are TRBV28 and TRBJ2-4; 8 bases line up with TRBD2. The germline CDR1 and CDR2 sequences are MDHEN and SYDVKM. Trimming took 6 bases from V and 8 from J; bases not matched to a gene: 9. The CDR3 extends over 14 amino acids. The CDR3 DNA follows: TGTGCCAGCAGCGCCGGGACTAGAAGGGACATTCAGTACTTC. It codes for CASSAGTRRDIQYF.

The genes are TRBV5-1 and TRBJ1-4; a weak D match, TRBD1 (5 bases). Trimming took 4 bases from V and 5 from J, leaving 12 bases between them. This CDR3 is built from 14 residues. Germline V lookup: CDR1 SGHRS, CDR2 YFSETQ. The CDR3 here is CASSPDRLNEKLFF. The CDR3 bases are TGCGCCAGCAGCCCTGACAGACTCAATGAAAAACTGTTTTTT. Full variable domain (rest looked up from reference TRBV5-1 and TRBJ1-4): KAGVTQTPRYLIKTRGQQVTLSCSPISGHRSVSWYQQTPGQGLQFLFEYFSETQRNKGNFPGRFSGRQFSNSRSEMNVSTLELGDSALYLCASSPDRLNEKLFFGSGTQLSVL.

This chain joins TRBV7-9 and TRBJ2-1; TRBD2 aligns across 7 bases. Germline trimming cut 0 bases from V and 9 bases from J; bases unmatched to any gene: 8. This CDR3 has 15 amino acids. CDR1 and CDR2 from the germline V gene are SEHNR and FQNEAQ (reference sequence). The CDR3 loop reads CASSLAPGGVGEQFF. Here the CDR3 DNA reads TGTGCCAGCAGCTTAGCGCCGGGGGGTGTTGGTGAGCAGTTCTTC.

V gene TRBV6-5 combines with J gene TRBJ1-4, with D perhaps matching TRBD1 (6 bases). Germline V gene data show CDR1 as MNHEY and CDR2 as SVGAGI. V gave up 6 bases and J gave up 4 bases, with 12 bases separating them. The CDR3 is 14 residues long. CDR3 DNA: TGTGCCAGCAGCCAGGGGAGTAATAATGAAAAACTGTTTTTT. Translating gives CASSQGSNNEKLFF.

CDR3 amino acids: CASSKGLAGDLYEQYF. For the CDR3, the DNA is TGTGCCAGCAGCAAAGGACTAGCGGGGGACCTCTACGAGCAGTACTTC. The V gene is TRBV2, the J gene TRBJ2-7; 13 bases are a match to TRBD2. The ends lost 6 bases at V and 3 bases at J; junction bases unmatched: 8. CDR1 SNHLY and CDR2 FYNNEI come from the germline V gene. The CDR3 is 16 residues long.

The chain couples TRBV5-8 to TRBJ2-1; D remains unclear. CDR1 and CDR2 from the germline V gene are SGHTS and YDEGEE. V was pared by 4 bases and J by 10 bases, with 9 bases between. The CDR3 contains 11 residues. The CDR3 nucleotides read TGTGCCAGCAGCCCACTCGGGGAGCAGTTCTTC. Protein: CASSPLGEQFF.

The chain couples TRBV6-1 to TRBJ1-6; D is perhaps TRBD1 (5 bases). Between the trimmed V and J ends, which lost 5 bases and 7 bases, there was a span of 9 bases. Germline CDR1 is MNHNS and CDR2 is SASEGT. This CDR3 has 13 residues. The CDR3 DNA sequence: TGTGCCAGCAGTCGGTCAGGGAATTCACCCCTCCACTTT. Its translation: CASSRSGNSPLHF.

This chain joins TRBV11-2 and TRBJ1-6, with a weak D call TRBD1 (6 bases). V was cut by 5 bases and J by 8 bases, with 16 bases left in between. The CDR3 runs to 15 residues. CDR1 is SGHAT and CDR2 is FQNNGV in the germline V gene. The CDR3 DNA reads as TGTGCCAGCAGCCCTGACAGGACGTATGATTCACCCCTCCACTTT. As protein: CASSPDRTYDSPLHF.

The chain links TRBV7-9 to TRBJ2-7, with no clear D. The CDR3 has 15 amino acids. Germline V gene data show CDR1 as SEHNR and CDR2 as FQNEAQ (reference sequence). V gave up 1 base and J gave up 0 bases, with 10 bases separating them. This chain's CDR3 is CASSLGFGPSYEQYF. CDR3 bases: TGTGCCAGCAGCTTAGGCTTTGGGCCCTCCTACGAGCAGTACTTC.

The V call is TRBV9, the J call TRBJ2-1, with TRBD2 matching 9 bases. The CDR3 loop spans 15 amino acids. V was clipped by 0 bases and J by 2 bases; unmatched bases: 0. Per the germline V gene, CDR1 is SGDLS and CDR2 is YYNGEE. CDR3 loop: CASSVVAGAYNEQFF. CDR3 sequence (DNA): TGTGCCAGCAGCGTAGTAGCGGGGGCCTACAATGAGCAGTTCTTC.

The J gene is TRBJ2-7, the V gene TRBV6-6, with a weak D call TRBD2 (5 bases). With 2 bases removed from V and 5 bases from J, the gap between germline ends came to 10 bases. This CDR3 contains 13 residues. The germline V gene has CDR1 MNHNY and CDR2 SVGAGI (reference sequence). The CDR3 DNA reads TGTGCCAGCAGTTACACCGGGGTGGACGAGCAGTACTTC. It specifies CASSYTGVDEQYF.

The chain couples TRBV5-1 to TRBJ1-4; TRBD1 is a possible D gene (6 bases). Germline CDR1 reads SGHRS; CDR2 reads YFSETQ. The CDR3 is 15 residues long. V was cut by 0 bases and J by 0 bases, with 6 bases left in between. For the CDR3, the DNA is TGCGCCAGCAGCTTGGAGGGGGCAACTAATGAAAAACTGTTTTTT. This gives the protein CASSLEGATNEKLFF.

The DNA of the CDR3 is TGTGCCAGCAGCTTAGGCCTGTCGGGTGGCTACACCTTC. It codes for CASSLGLSGGYTF. The chain employs TRBV7-9 and TRBJ1-2, with D hard to call. This CDR3 is 13 amino acids long. V was pared by 1 base and J by 7 bases, with 10 bases between. The germline CDR1 and CDR2 sequences are SEHNR and FQNEAQ (reference sequence).

The V call is TRBV6-6, the J call TRBJ1-4; 7 bases match TRBD1. Germline assignment: CDR1 MNHNY and CDR2 SVGAGI (reference sequence). V gave up 11 bases and J gave up 5 bases; unmatched junction bases: 17. The CDR3 has 16 residues. The CDR3 reads CAAQGGPFLLNEKLFF. Written as DNA, the CDR3 is TGTGCCGCCCAGGGGGGCCCCTTCCTCCTCAATGAAAAACTGTTTTTT.

The chain links TRBV29-1 to TRBJ1-1, with D perhaps TRBD1 (6 bases). The V gene's germline CDR1 is SQVTM and CDR2 ANQGSEA. This CDR3 region has 13 residues. With 0 bases removed from V and 4 bases from J, the gap between germline ends came to 9 bases. This CDR3 is CSVEDRGSTEAFF. The DNA of the CDR3 is TGCAGCGTTGAAGACAGGGGAAGCACTGAAGCTTTCTTT. Combining the CDR3 with reference TRBV29-1 and TRBJ1-1 gives the whole variable domain SAVISQKPSRDICQRGTSLTIQCQVDSQVTMMFWYRQQPGQSLTLIATANQGSEATYESGFVIDKFPISRPNLTFSTLTVSNMSPEDSSIYLCSVEDRGSTEAFFGQGTRLTVV.

The chain carries TRBV4-1 and TRBJ2-5, with 9 bases that match TRBD1. The better agreement between TRBJ2-7 and the DNA end casts doubt on the J call. The CDR3 sequence is 15 residues long. Per germline, CDR1 MGHRA and CDR2 YSYEKL. CDR3 region: CASSPPGQGRYEQYF. CDR3 DNA: TGCGCCAGCAGCCCCCCAGGACAGGGGCGATACGAGCAGTACTTC.

J is TRBJ2-3 and V is TRBV5-5; 8 bases fit TRBD1. This CDR3 region has 15 residues. The junction had 13 bases not matched to a gene; V was cut back by 10 bases and J by 3 bases. Germline V gene data show CDR1 as SGHKS and CDR2 as YYEKEE (reference sequence). CDR3 nucleotides: TGTGCCGCCAGCCCCCCAGGGGGCCCTACAGATACGCAGTATTTT. Translating it yields CAASPPGGPTDTQYF.